The clone carrying this T cell receptor beta chain has a handful of counts. The sample belongs to a study of blood T cells in healthy people across ages. The use of a sample-barcoded 5' primer and a J-beta primer mix characterized a second PCR of about 7 to 12 cycles. Every molecule of cDNA carried a tag from a template-switch adaptor with 12 random nucleotides. TCRdb fed the 5' RACE reads into MiXCR, producing one record per CDR3 protein. The sample records about 1.6 million distinct CDR3 sequences, about 31% being singletons. The receptor was derived from a woman in her twenties or thirties in good health. Material: blood.

The CDR3 DNA reads as TGCGCCAGCAGCTTGGCAGGGATGGACACCGGGGAGCTGTTTTTT. This encodes CASSLAGMDTGELFF. The rearrangement links TRBV5-1 to TRBJ2-2, with D possibly matching TRBD1 (5 bases). Trimming left V 0 bases short and J 3 bases short, with 9 bases between. The length of the CDR3 is 15 residues. Germline V gene sequence: CDR1 SGHRS, CDR2 YFSETQ. Complete variable domain (other parts from reference TRBV5-1 and TRBJ2-2): KAGVTQTPRYLIKTRGQQVTLSCSPISGHRSVSWYQQTPGQGLQFLFEYFSETQRNKGNFPGRFSGRQFSNSRSEMNVSTLELGDSALYLCASSLAGMDTGELFFGEGSRLTVL.